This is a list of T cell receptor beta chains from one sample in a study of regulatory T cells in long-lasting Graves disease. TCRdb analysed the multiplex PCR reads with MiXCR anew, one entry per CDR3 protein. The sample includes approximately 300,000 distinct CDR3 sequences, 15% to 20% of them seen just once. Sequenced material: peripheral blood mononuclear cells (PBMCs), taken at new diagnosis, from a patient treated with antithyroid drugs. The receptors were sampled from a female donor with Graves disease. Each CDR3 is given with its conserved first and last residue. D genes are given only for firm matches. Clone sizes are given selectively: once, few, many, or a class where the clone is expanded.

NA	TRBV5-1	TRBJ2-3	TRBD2	CASSFATSGSYTDTQYF	TGCGCCAGCAGCTTCGCGACTAGCGGGTCCTACACAGATACGCAGTATTTT
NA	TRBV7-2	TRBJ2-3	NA	CASSLAEGNTQYF	TGTGCCAGCAGCTTAGCAGAGGGAAATACGCAGTATTTT
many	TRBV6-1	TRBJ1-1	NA	CASTNLDGTEAFF	TGTGCCAGCACGAATCTAGACGGGACTGAAGCTTTCTTT
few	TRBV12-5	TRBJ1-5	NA	CASGLASLRLSGSVQHF	TGTGCTAGTGGTTTGGCCTCTCTTCGACTTAGCGGGTCCGTACAGCATTTT
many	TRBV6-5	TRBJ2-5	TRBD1	CASSWTGGETQYF	TGTGCCAGCAGTTGGACAGGCGGAGAGACCCAGTACTTC
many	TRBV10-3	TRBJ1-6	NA	CAISESTGPLHF	TGTGCCATCAGTGAATCGACAGGACCCCTCCACTTT
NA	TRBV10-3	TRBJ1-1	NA	CAISEQVLTEAFF	TGTGCCATCAGCGAACAGGTACTAACTGAAGCTTTCTTT
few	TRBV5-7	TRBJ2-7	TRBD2	CASSSHLQRENHSSYEQYF	TGTGCCAGCAGCTCCCATCTTCAGCGGGAAAACCACAGCTCCTACGAGCAGTACTTC
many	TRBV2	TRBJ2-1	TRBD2	CASSTSGDNNEQFF	TGTGCCAGCAGTACTAGCGGAGACAACAATGAGCAGTTCTTC
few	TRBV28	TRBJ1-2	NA	CASSDKTDYYGYTF	TGTGCCAGCAGTGATAAAACGGATTACTATGGCTACACCTTC
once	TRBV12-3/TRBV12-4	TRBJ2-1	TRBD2	CASSRSGLGLGVEQFF	TGTGCCAGCAGCCGTTCCGGACTAGGCTTAGGCGTTGAGCAGTTCTTC
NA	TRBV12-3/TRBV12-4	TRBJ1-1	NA	CASSLTTDSAFTEAFF	TGTGCCAGCAGCCTCACGACAGACAGCGCTTTCACTGAAGCTTTCTTT
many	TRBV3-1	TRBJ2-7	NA	CASSQDPPFSGGLYEQYF	TGTGCCAGCAGCCAAGATCCGCCTTTTAGCGGTGGTCTCTACGAGCAGTACTTC
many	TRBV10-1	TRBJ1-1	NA	CASSESTETYAFF	TGCGCCAGCAGTGAGTCGACAGAGACCTACGCTTTCTTT
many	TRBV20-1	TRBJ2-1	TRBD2	CSARSTAGTDYEQFF	TGCAGTGCTAGATCTACAGCGGGAACTGATTATGAGCAGTTCTTC
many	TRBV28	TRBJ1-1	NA	CASSFLLSNTEAFF	TGTGCCAGCAGTTTCCTGCTATCGAACACTGAAGCTTTCTTT
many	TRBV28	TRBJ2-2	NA	CASNARLSNTGELFF	TGTGCCAGCAATGCAAGGCTATCGAACACCGGGGAGCTGTTTTTT
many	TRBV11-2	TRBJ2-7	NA	CASSPSVGEQYF	TGTGCCAGCAGCCCCTCTGTCGGCGAGCAGTACTTC
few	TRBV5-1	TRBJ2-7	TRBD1	CASTPGQATYEQYF	TGCGCCAGCACCCCGGGACAGGCGACCTACGAGCAGTACTTC
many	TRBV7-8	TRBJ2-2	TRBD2	CASSSGLAANTGELFF	TGTGCCAGCAGCTCAGGACTAGCGGCCAACACCGGGGAGCTGTTTTTT
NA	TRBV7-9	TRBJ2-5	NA	CASSLRTEGETQYF	TGTGCCAGCAGCTTAAGGACAGAGGGAGAGACCCAGTACTTC
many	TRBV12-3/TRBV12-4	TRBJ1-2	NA	CASSLWGEGYGYTF	TGTGCCAGCAGTTTGTGGGGGGAGGGCTATGGCTACACCTTC
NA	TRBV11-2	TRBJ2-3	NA	CASSLFGGYTDTQYF	TGTGCCAGCAGCTTATTCGGCGGATACACAGATACGCAGTATTTT
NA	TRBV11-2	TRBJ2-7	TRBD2	CASSLVSGSSPWEQCF	TGTGCCAGCAGCTTAGTTAGCGGGTCGTCTCCCTGGGAGCAGTGCTTT
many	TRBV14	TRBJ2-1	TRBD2	CASRLAGGNEQFF	TGTGCCAGCCGACTAGCGGGAGGAAATGAGCAGTTCTTC
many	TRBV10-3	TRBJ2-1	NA	CAISENQGNNEQFF	TGTGCCATCAGTGAGAATCAGGGTAATAATGAGCAGTTCTTC
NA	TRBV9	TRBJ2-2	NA	CASSAVTQLRANTGELFF	TGTGCCAGCAGCGCCGTAACGCAATTGAGAGCGAACACCGGGGAGCTGTTTTTT
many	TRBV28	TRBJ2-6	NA	CATERANVLTF	TGTGCCACCGAGAGGGCCAACGTCCTGACTTTC
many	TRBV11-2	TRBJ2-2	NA	CASSLGGGANTGELFF	TGTGCCAGCAGCTTAGGAGGGGGGGCGAACACCGGGGAGCTGTTTTTT
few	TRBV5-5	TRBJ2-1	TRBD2	CASSLVGLAVYNEQFF	TGTGCCAGCAGCTTGGTGGGACTAGCGGTTTACAATGAGCAGTTCTTC
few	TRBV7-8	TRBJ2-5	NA	CASSLEGGAGLETQYF	TGTGCCAGCAGCTTAGAGGGGGGTGCGGGGCTTGAGACCCAGTACTTC
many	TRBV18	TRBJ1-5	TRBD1	CASSPTGGEKKPQHF	TGTGCCAGCTCACCGACAGGGGGTGAGAAAAAGCCCCAGCATTTT
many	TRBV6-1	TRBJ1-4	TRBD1	CASSPYRGVEKLFF	TGTGCCAGCAGTCCCTACAGGGGTGTTGAAAAACTGTTTTTT
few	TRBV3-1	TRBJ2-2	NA	CASSRGLGGELFF	TGTGCCAGCAGCCGGGGCCTTGGCGGGGAGCTGTTTTTT
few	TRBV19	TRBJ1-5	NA	CASSIGSAQHF	TGTGCCAGTAGTATAGGATCGGCCCAGCATTTT
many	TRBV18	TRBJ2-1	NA	CASSSTSNEQFF	TGTGCCAGCTCATCGACTAGCAATGAGCAGTTCTTC
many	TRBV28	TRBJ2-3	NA	CASRLLQSSFTDTQYF	TGTGCCAGCAGGCTCCTGCAGTCGTCATTCACAGATACGCAGTATTTT
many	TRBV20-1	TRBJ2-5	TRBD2	CSLPPAGGRETQYF	TGCAGCCTGCCTCCCGCGGGAGGGCGAGAGACCCAGTACTTC
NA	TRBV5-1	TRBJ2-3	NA	CASSLAGISTNTQYF	TGCGCCAGCAGCTTGGCAGGAATTAGCACAAATACGCAGTATTTT
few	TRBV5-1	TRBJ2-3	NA	CASSLSPTRGDTQYF	TGCGCCAGCAGCTTGAGCCCTACCCGGGGAGATACGCAGTATTTT
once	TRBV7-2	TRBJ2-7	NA	CASSRPSQAIHEQYF	TGTGCCAGCAGCCGTCCAAGCCAGGCAATCCACGAGCAGTACTTC
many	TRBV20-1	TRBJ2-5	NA	CSARDLREETQYF	TGCAGTGCTAGAGATCTCAGGGAAGAGACCCAGTACTTC
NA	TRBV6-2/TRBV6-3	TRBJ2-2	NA	CASSRVAVGTGELFF	TGTGCCAGCAGTAGGGTAGCGGTGGGGACCGGGGAGCTGTTTTTT
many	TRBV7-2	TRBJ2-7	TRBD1	CASSLHGQGAAASYEQYF	TGTGCCAGCAGCTTACACGGACAGGGGGCGGCTGCCTCCTACGAGCAGTACTTC
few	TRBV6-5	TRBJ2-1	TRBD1	CASSYSGRDRGVHEQFF	TGTGCCAGCAGTTACTCGGGCCGCGACAGGGGCGTTCATGAGCAGTTCTTC
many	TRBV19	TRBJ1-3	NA	CASTSLGGNTIYF	TGTGCCAGTACCTCTCTGGGAGGAAACACCATATATTTT
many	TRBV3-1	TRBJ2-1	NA	CASSQVRGRSEQFF	TGTGCCAGCAGCCAAGTAAGGGGTCGGAGTGAGCAGTTCTTC
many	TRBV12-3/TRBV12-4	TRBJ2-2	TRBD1	CASSLGTGPNGELFF	TGTGCCAGCAGTTTAGGGACAGGCCCCAATGGGGAGCTGTTTTTT
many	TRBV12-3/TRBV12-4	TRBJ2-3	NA	CASWSGREDRTSTDTQYF	TGTGCCAGCTGGTCCGGGCGGGAAGACCGTACTAGCACAGATACGCAGTATTTT
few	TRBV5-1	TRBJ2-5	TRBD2	CASSTKLAGGKETQYF	TGCGCCAGCAGCACTAAACTAGCGGGAGGTAAAGAGACCCAGTACTTC
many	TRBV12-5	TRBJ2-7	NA	CASGVVLEQYF	TGTGCTAGTGGTGTGGTTTTAGAGCAGTACTTC
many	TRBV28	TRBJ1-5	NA	CASSSEAKNQPQHF	TGTGCCAGCAGTTCCGAAGCGAAGAATCAGCCCCAGCATTTT
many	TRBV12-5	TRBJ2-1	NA	CASGFGSNEQFF	TGTGCTAGTGGTTTCGGCTCCAATGAGCAGTTCTTC
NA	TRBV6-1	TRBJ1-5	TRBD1	CASKGAGGINQPQHF	TGTGCCAGCAAAGGAGCAGGGGGGATCAATCAGCCCCAGCATTTT